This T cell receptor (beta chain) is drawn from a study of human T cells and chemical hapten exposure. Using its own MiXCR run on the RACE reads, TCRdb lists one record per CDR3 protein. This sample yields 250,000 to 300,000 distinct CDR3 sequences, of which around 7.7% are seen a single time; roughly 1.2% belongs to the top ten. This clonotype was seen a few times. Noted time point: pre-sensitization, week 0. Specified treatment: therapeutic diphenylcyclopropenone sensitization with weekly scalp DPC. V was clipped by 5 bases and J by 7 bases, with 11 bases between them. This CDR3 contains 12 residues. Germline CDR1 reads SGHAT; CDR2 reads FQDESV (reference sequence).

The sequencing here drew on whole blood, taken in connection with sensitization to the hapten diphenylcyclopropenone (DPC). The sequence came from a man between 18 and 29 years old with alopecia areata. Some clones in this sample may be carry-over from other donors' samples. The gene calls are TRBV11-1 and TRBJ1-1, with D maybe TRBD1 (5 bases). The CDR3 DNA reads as TGTGCCAGCAGCCACAGGAGGGATGAAGCTTTCTTT. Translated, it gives CASSHRRDEAFF.